Listed below are T cell receptor beta chains from one sample, sequenced in a study of PD-1 blockade in mismatch repair-deficient tumors. TCRdb keeps only in-frame clones here, not all; method: immunoSEQ multiplex PCR. Seen here are some 100,000 clones, over 75% observed once, and the top ten hold around 6.5%. The sample in question was peripheral blood, obtained roughly eight months after starting pembrolizumab. These receptors were obtained from an adult with mismatch repair-deficient cancer. Each CDR3 is given with its conserved first and last residue. Fields, in order: V gene, D gene, clone size, J gene, CDR3 protein. D genes are given only for firm matches. A clone size is listed for some rows: how often the clone was seen (once, few, many), or a class if it is expanded.

TRBV27	TRBD1	.	TRBJ2-3	CASALGQGAWGTQYF
TRBV11-1	.	.	TRBJ2-5	CASTKLRGQETQYF
TRBV27	TRBD2	.	.	CASRRGAGGIYEQYF
TRBV5-4	.	.	TRBJ1-1	CASSLYASGDTEAFF
TRBV6-6	TRBD2	.	TRBJ2-1	CASSPISGSEQFF
TRBV10-1	.	.	TRBJ2-4	CASSGDSENIQYF
TRBV19	TRBD1	.	TRBJ1-4	CASSGRTGNEKLFF
TRBV7-2	TRBD1	.	TRBJ2-7	CASSLSETGGTGYEQYF
TRBV7-9	TRBD2	.	TRBJ2-1	CASSSSGKISYNEQFF
TRBV11-3	TRBD2	.	TRBJ2-1	CASSLDWPSGSDEQFF
TRBV5-1	.	.	TRBJ2-1	CASSLASVSSYNEQFF
TRBV7-2	.	.	TRBJ1-1	CASSLFAENTEAFF
TRBV5-4	.	.	TRBJ2-1	CASIGGSSYNEQFF
TRBV27	TRBD2	once	TRBJ2-1	CASRTSGRNDEQFF
TRBV11-3	TRBD2	.	TRBJ2-3	CASSPRLAGGATSTDTQYF
TRBV11-3	.	.	TRBJ2-2	CASRFSGELFF
TRBV6-5	.	.	TRBJ1-1	CASRHGQNTEAFF
TRBV11-1	TRBD2	once	TRBJ2-7	CASSFGLADYEQYF
TRBV7-3	.	.	TRBJ1-1	CASSSSGDTEAFF
TRBV18	.	.	TRBJ2-7	CASSPSDSTYEQYF
TRBV11-3	.	.	TRBJ2-5	CASSLGAREIQETQYF
TRBV7-9	TRBD1	.	TRBJ2-7	CASSSRDRVSSYEQYF
TRBV5-6	TRBD2	.	TRBJ2-3	CASSRRLAGSTDTQYF
TRBV28	.	.	TRBJ1-4	CASRIQAGGKLFF
TRBV6-5	TRBD2	.	TRBJ2-1	CASKASGRVFEQFF
TRBV19	.	.	TRBJ1-2	CASSPHRGRGPRGDGYTF
TRBV4-3	.	.	TRBJ2-5	CASSQDEVAVQETQYF
TRBV7-9	.	.	TRBJ1-5	CASSSTEGGNQPQHF
TRBV5-1	.	.	TRBJ2-1	CASSLRRPGLVGTEQFF
TRBV9	TRBD2	.	TRBJ2-5	CASSPRMGSGSSETQYF
TRBV14	.	.	TRBJ2-7	CASSPESGGGYEQYF
TRBV9	TRBD2	.	TRBJ2-7	CASSPFRTSGGSYEQYF
TRBV30	.	.	TRBJ1-1	CAWKTTGTLGASGRAFF
TRBV27	.	.	TRBJ1-5	CASSLGLLFPQHF
TRBV5-1	.	.	TRBJ2-2	CASSGLDMGELFF
TRBV4-1	.	.	TRBJ1-3	CASSQDLTPGNTIYF
TRBV6-6	.	once	TRBJ1-1	CASSEAFF
TRBV5-6	.	.	TRBJ2-5	CASSLGGAEETQYF
TRBV27	.	.	TRBJ1-1	CASSLFGTQNTEAFF
TRBV6-1	.	.	TRBJ2-7	CASVGQNSYEQYF
TRBV19	TRBD1	.	TRBJ2-2	CASRTGQGNTGELFF
TRBV28	.	few	TRBJ2-7	CASSFSRWGEQYF
TRBV5-4	.	.	TRBJ2-7	CASSRGDNYYEQYF
TRBV15	.	.	TRBJ2-7	CATSRDSYEQYF
TRBV18	TRBD2	.	TRBJ2-7	CASSPLAGSGEQYF
TRBV2	TRBD1	.	TRBJ2-3	CASRQGTSTDTQYF
TRBV11-1	.	.	TRBJ1-1	CASSSGGGDPEAFF
TRBV7-2	TRBD2	.	TRBJ2-7	CASSSRLATYEQYF
TRBV15	.	.	TRBJ1-5	CATSRALTLGSNQPQHF
TRBV5-1	TRBD1	.	TRBJ2-3	CASSSGQGSLVLYF
TRBV12-5	.	.	TRBJ2-7	CASGLVLSGAAYEQYF
TRBV19	.	.	TRBJ2-2	CASSIFGDRDTGELFF
TRBV7-6	.	.	TRBJ2-2	CASSRDFLTGELFF
TRBV6-1	TRBD2	.	TRBJ2-1	CASSERVGLAGEERRNEQFF
TRBV15	.	.	TRBJ2-7	CATSRDLTYEQYF
TRBV14	TRBD1	.	TRBJ2-5	CASSPWGTVEQETQYF